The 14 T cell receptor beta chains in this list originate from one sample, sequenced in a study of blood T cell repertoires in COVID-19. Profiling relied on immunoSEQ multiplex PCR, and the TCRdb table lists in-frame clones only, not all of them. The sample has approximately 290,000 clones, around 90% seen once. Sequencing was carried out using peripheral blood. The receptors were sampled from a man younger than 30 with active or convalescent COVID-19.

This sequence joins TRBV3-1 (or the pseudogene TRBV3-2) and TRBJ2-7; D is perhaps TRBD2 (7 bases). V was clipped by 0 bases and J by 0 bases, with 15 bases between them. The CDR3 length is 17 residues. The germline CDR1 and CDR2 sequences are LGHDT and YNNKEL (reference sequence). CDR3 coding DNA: TGTGCCAGCAGCCAAGAGGGAGGGGGACCCTTCTCCTACGAGCAGTACTTC. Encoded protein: CASSQEGGGPFSYEQYF.

The CDR3 loop reads CASSPPKGQGNEQYF. The CDR3 DNA is TGTGCCAGCAGCCCGCCGAAGGGACAGGGGAACGAGCAGTACTTC. The chain carries TRBV7-9 and TRBJ2-7; 10 bases map to TRBD1. After removal of 5 bases from V and 5 bases from J, the junction contained 9 bases not matched to a gene. Germline-derived CDR1 and CDR2 are SEHNR and FQNEAQ (reference sequence). This CDR3 spans 15 amino acids.

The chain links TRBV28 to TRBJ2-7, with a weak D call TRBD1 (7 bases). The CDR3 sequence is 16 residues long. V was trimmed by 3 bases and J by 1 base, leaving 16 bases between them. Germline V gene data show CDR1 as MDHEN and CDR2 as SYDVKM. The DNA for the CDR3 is TGTGCCAGCAGTTTCCGCGGGGACAGAGAGTCCTACGAGCAGTACTTC. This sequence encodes CASSFRGDRESYEQYF.

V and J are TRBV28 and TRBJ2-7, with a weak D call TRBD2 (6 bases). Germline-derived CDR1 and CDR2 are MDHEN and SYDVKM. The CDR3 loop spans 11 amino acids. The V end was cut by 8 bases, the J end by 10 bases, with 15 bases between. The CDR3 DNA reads TGTGCCAGCCGGGGGTCTAGGCCTCAGTACTTC. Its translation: CASRGSRPQYF.

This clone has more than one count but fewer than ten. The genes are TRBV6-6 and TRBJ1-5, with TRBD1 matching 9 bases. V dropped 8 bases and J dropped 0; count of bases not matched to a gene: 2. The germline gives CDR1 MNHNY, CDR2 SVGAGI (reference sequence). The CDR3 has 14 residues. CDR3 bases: TGTGCCAGCGCGACAGGGGGTAGCAATCAGCCCCAGCATTTT. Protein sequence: CASATGGSNQPQHF.

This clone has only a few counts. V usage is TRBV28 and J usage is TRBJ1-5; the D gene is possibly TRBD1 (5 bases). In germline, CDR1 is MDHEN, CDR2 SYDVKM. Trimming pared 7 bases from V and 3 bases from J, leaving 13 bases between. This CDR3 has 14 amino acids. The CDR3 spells CASTNQGFNQPQHF. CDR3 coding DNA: TGTGCCAGCACTAACCAGGGATTCAATCAGCCCCAGCATTTT.

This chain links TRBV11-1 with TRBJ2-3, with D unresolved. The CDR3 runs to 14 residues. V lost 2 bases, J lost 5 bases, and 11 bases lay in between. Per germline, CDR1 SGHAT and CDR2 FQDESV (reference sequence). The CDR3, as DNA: TGTGCCAGCAGCTTACTAACAGTTAAAGATACGCAGTATTTT. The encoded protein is CASSLLTVKDTQYF.

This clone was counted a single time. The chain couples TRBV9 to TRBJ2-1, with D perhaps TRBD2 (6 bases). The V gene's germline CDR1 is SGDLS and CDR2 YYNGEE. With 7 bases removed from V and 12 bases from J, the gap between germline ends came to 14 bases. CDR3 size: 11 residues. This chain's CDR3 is CASGGRTSQFF. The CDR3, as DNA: TGTGCCAGCGGGGGGAGGACGTCGCAGTTCTTC.

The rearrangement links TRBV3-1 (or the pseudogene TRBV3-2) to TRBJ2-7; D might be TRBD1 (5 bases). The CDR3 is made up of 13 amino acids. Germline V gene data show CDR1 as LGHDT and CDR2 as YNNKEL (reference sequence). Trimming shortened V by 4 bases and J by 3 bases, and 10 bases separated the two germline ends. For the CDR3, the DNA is TGTGCCAGCAGCCTCAGGGCGGACTACGAGCAGTACTTC. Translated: CASSLRADYEQYF.

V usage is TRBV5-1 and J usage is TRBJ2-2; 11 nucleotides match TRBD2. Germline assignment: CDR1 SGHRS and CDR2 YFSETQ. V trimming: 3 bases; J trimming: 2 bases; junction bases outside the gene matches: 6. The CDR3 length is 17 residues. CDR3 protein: CASSSHSGGVNTGELFF. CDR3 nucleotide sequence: TGCGCCAGCAGCTCCCATAGCGGGGGGGTAAACACCGGGGAGCTGTTTTTT. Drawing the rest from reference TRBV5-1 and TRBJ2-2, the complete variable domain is KAGVTQTPRYLIKTRGQQVTLSCSPISGHRSVSWYQQTPGQGLQFLFEYFSETQRNKGNFPGRFSGRQFSNSRSEMNVSTLELGDSALYLCASSSHSGGVNTGELFFGEGSRLTVL.

The CDR3 bases are TGTGCCAGCAGCCCCACGGGACTAGCGGGAGAGACCCAGTACTTC. It translates to CASSPTGLAGETQYF. V gene TRBV9 combines with J gene TRBJ2-5; 12 bases match TRBD2. CDR3 length: 15 amino acids. CDR1 is SGDLS, CDR2 YYNGEE, per germline. After removal of 4 bases from V and 4 bases from J, the junction contained 5 bases not matched to a gene. Complete variable domain (other parts from reference TRBV9 and TRBJ2-5): DSGVTQTPKHLITATGQRVTLRCSPRSGDLSVYWYQQSLDQGLQFLIQYYNGEERAKGNILERFSAQQFPDLHSELNLSSLELGDSALYFCASSPTGLAGETQYFGPGTRLLVL.

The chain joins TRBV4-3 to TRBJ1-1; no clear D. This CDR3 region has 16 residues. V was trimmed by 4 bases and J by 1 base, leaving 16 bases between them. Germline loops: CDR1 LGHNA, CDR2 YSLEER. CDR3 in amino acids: CASSLGGPAGNTEAFF. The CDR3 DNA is TGCGCCAGCAGCCTAGGCGGCCCGGCGGGGAACACTGAAGCTTTCTTT.

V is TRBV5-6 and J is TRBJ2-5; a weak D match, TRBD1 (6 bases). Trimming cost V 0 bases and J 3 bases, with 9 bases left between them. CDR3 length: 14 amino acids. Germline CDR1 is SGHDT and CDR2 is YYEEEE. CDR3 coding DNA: TGTGCCAGCAGCTTGGTGGCAGGGGAAGAGACCCAGTACTTC. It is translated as CASSLVAGEETQYF.

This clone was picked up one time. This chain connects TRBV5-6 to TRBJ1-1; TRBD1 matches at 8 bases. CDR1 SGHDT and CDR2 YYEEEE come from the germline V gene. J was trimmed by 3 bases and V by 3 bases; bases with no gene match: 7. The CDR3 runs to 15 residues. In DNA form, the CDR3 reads TGTGCCAGCAGCTGGGCCGGGACAGGCTACACTGAAGCTTTCTTT. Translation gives CASSWAGTGYTEAFF.